What follows are 26 T cell receptor beta chains derived from one specimen sequenced in a study of OX40 agonist ivuxolimab in advanced cancers. Produced via immunoSEQ multiplex PCR; TCRdb's table is partial and in-frame only. The sample has roughly 80,000 clones; approximately 86% are singletons. The sequencing here drew on CD4+ or CD8+ T cells sorted from blood, taken in a trial of the OX40 agonist ivuxolimab. Receptors were obtained from an adult with an advanced solid tumor such as melanoma, head and neck, liver or kidney cancer.

V gene TRBV10-3 combines with J gene TRBJ2-3; 10 bases are shared with TRBD1. Trimming cost V 7 bases and J 6 bases; bases outside gene matches: 10. The CDR3 runs 15 residues. Germline V gives CDR1 ENHRY, CDR2 SYGVKD. The DNA of the CDR3 is TGTGCCATCAACAAGGGACAGGGGATGATGGATACGCAGTATTTT. It translates to CAINKGQGMMDTQYF.

The V call is TRBV19, the J call TRBJ2-7; 7 bases are shared with TRBD1. The CDR3 length is 17 residues. Germline CDR1 LNHDA, CDR2 SQIVND (reference sequence). Trimming removed 5 bases from V and 1 base from J; junction bases left unmatched: 14. CDR3 sequence: CASSSPIRTGLSYEQYF. In DNA, the CDR3 is TGTGCCAGTAGTTCGCCCATCCGGACAGGCCTTTCCTACGAGCAGTACTTC.

This chain joins TRBV19 and TRBJ1-1, with D unclear. The CDR3 is 14 residues long. Looked up from germline, CDR1 is LNHDA and CDR2 is SQIVND (reference sequence). Trimming shortened V by 4 bases and J by 6 bases, and 15 bases separated the two germline ends. The chain's CDR3 is CASSTGRQEAEAFF. The DNA of the CDR3 is TGTGCCAGTAGTACGGGCCGGCAGGAGGCTGAAGCTTTCTTT.

The count of this clone is one. The chain employs TRBV27 and TRBJ2-7; no definite D call. V was shortened by 7 bases and J by 5 bases, with 6 bases between the two germline ends. CDR1 and CDR2 (germline): MNHEY, SMNVEV (reference sequence). This CDR3 has 10 amino acids. CDR3 sequence reads: CASNRHEQYF. CDR3 coding DNA: TGTGCCAGCAATCGCCACGAGCAGTACTTC.

This rearrangement joins TRBV7-9 to TRBJ2-1; D unresolved. The ends were cut back, 10 bases at V and 4 bases at J, with 14 bases in the middle. The germline V gene has CDR1 SEHNR and CDR2 FQNEAQ (reference sequence). The CDR3 has 13 residues. CDR3 sequence reads: CATDWQQYNEQFF. The CDR3 DNA reads TGTGCCACAGACTGGCAACAATACAATGAGCAGTTCTTC.

The rearrangement uses TRBV2 and TRBJ1-5, with D unclear. Germline V gene data show CDR1 as SNHLY and CDR2 as FYNNEI. Trimming took 4 bases from V and 6 from J, leaving 13 bases between them. The CDR3 contains 14 residues. The CDR3 region is CASSGIKISQPQHF. CDR3 nucleotide sequence: TGTGCCAGCAGTGGTATCAAGATTTCTCAGCCCCAGCATTTT. The entire variable domain, with the rest obtained from reference TRBV2 and TRBJ1-5, is as follows: EPEVTQTPSHQVTQMGQEVILRCVPISNHLYFYWYRQILGQKVEFLVSFYNNEISEKSEIFDDQFSVERPDGSNFTLKIRSTKLEDSAMYFCASSGIKISQPQHFGDGTRLSIL.

The chain has TRBV6-1 and TRBJ1-5; D possibly corresponds to TRBD1 (5 bases). V dropped 4 bases and J dropped 1 base, with 20 bases sitting between them. The CDR3 runs 18 residues. Germline values: CDR1 MNHNS, CDR2 SASEGT. CDR3 region: CASSGFIRGTTSNQPQHF. The CDR3 nucleotides read TGTGCCAGCAGTGGGTTCATACGGGGGACTACAAGCAATCAGCCCCAGCATTTT.

This CDR3 reads CASSSQGYSSYEQYF. CDR3 DNA: TGTGCCAGTAGTAGCCAGGGTTATAGCTCCTACGAGCAGTACTTC. The chain employs TRBV19 and TRBJ2-7, with D tentatively TRBD1 (5 bases). Germline CDR1 and CDR2: LNHDA and SQIVND (reference sequence). The CDR3 runs 15 residues. Trimming removed 4 bases from V and 0 bases from J, with 13 bases in between.

The chain joins TRBV30 to TRBJ2-5; no clear D gene. There are 15 residues in the CDR3. Trimming removed 0 bases from V and 1 base from J, with 12 bases in between. Germline CDR1 is GTSNPN and CDR2 is SVGIG (reference sequence). The CDR3 DNA is TGTGCCTGGAGTGTCATTCACGGACCCCAAGAGACCCAGTACTTC. It translates to CAWSVIHGPQETQYF.

This clone turned up a few times. This chain connects TRBV6-5 to TRBJ1-6, with a weak D call TRBD1 (6 bases). Trimming cost V 4 bases and J 9 bases, with 10 bases left between them. The CDR3 is made up of 13 amino acids. Germline V gene data show CDR1 as MNHEY and CDR2 as SVGAGI. The DNA of the CDR3 is TGTGCCAGCAGTTCAGGGGCTATTTCACCCCTCCACTTT. Translated: CASSSGAISPLHF.

This chain joins TRBV19 and TRBJ1-5, with unresolved D. Trimming cost V 2 bases and J 0 bases, with 11 bases left between them. In germline, CDR1 is LNHDA, CDR2 SQIVND (reference sequence). The CDR3 spans 16 residues. Here the CDR3 DNA reads TGTGCCAGTAGTATAAGATGGACCGATAGCAATCAGCCCCAGCATTTT. Amino acid sequence: CASSIRWTDSNQPQHF.

The V and J genes are TRBV7-2 and TRBJ1-2, with D possibly TRBD1 on 6 matching bases. The V gene's germline CDR1 is SGHTA and CDR2 FQGNSA. The CDR3 extends over 13 amino acids. V lost 3 bases, J lost 8 bases, and 13 bases lay in between. The CDR3 DNA is TGTGCCAGCAGCTTTAGGACAGCCACAGGCTACACCTTC. Residues: CASSFRTATGYTF.

In this sample, this clone turned up once. The chain carries TRBV5-1 and TRBJ2-3; 9 nucleotides line up with TRBD2. The V segment lost 2 bases and the J segment 5 bases; nucleotides outside the gene matches: 3. In germline, CDR1 is SGHRS, CDR2 YFSETQ. The CDR3 is 14 residues long. DNA of the CDR3: TGCGCCAGCAGCTTTGGTAGCGGGGGAGATACGCAGTATTTT. The encoded protein is CASSFGSGGDTQYF. Supplemented by reference TRBV5-1 and TRBJ2-3, the full variable domain reads KAGVTQTPRYLIKTRGQQVTLSCSPISGHRSVSWYQQTPGQGLQFLFEYFSETQRNKGNFPGRFSGRQFSNSRSEMNVSTLELGDSALYLCASSFGSGGDTQYFGPGTRLTVL.

The rearrangement links TRBV27 to TRBJ2-7, with 11 positions matching TRBD2. This CDR3 has 16 residues. CDR1 is MNHEY and CDR2 is SMNVEV in the germline V gene (reference sequence). The junction had 7 bases not matched to a gene; V was cut back by 6 bases and J by 0 bases. The CDR3 nucleotides are TGTGCCAGCAGGGGCCCGACTAGCGGGGTCTCCTACGAGCAGTACTTC. This gives the protein CASRGPTSGVSYEQYF.

The chain is built from TRBV5-4 and TRBJ2-5, with D uncertain. CDR1 is SGHNT, CDR2 YYREEE, per germline (reference sequence). There are 15 residues in the CDR3. V lost 0 bases and J 4 bases, leaving 13 bases between the germline ends. This CDR3 is CASSLGKPARETQYF. The CDR3 DNA follows: TGTGCCAGCAGCTTGGGGAAACCTGCCCGAGAGACCCAGTACTTC.

The rearrangement joins TRBV5-1 to TRBJ2-3; possibly TRBD1 for D (6 bases). The ends were cut back, 9 bases at V and 2 bases at J, with 19 bases in the middle. The CDR3 loop spans 15 amino acids. CDR1 and CDR2 from the germline V gene are SGHRS and YFSETQ. CDR3 residues: CATGTGSGDTDTQYF. CDR3 DNA: TGCGCCACCGGAACAGGGAGTGGGGACACAGATACGCAGTATTTT.

This chain links TRBV7-2 with TRBJ2-6; D is perhaps TRBD1 (6 bases). The germline V and J ends were trimmed by 5 bases and 2 bases, with 13 bases remaining between them. In germline, CDR1 is SGHTA, CDR2 FQGNSA. The CDR3 is made up of 16 amino acids. CDR3 sequence: CASSPRGGAGANVLTF. The CDR3, as DNA: TGTGCCAGCAGCCCCAGGGGTGGGGCTGGGGCCAACGTCCTGACTTTC.

The rearrangement joins TRBV27 to TRBJ1-5; 9 bases fit TRBD1. The CDR3 covers 17 residues. CDR1 MNHEY and CDR2 SMNVEV come from the germline V gene (reference sequence). The trim removed 7 bases at V and 4 bases at J, leaving 14 bases unmatched. The CDR3 sequence is CASNPQGGDRANQPQHF. CDR3 sequence (DNA): TGTGCCAGCAATCCCCAGGGGGGGGACAGGGCAAATCAGCCCCAGCATTTT.

The chain joins TRBV11-2 to TRBJ2-7; 7 bases are shared with TRBD1. Germline lookup yields CDR1 SGHAT and CDR2 FQNNGV. J lost 6 bases, V lost 0 bases, and 5 bases had no gene match. The CDR3 runs to 14 residues. CDR3 sequence reads: CASSLDRGRLEQYF. The CDR3 coding sequence is TGTGCCAGCAGCTTAGATAGGGGGCGTCTCGAGCAGTACTTC.

V and J are TRBV27 and TRBJ1-2; TRBD1 agrees at 8 bases. Germline values: CDR1 MNHEY, CDR2 SMNVEV (reference sequence). With 3 bases clipped from V and 2 bases from J, the junction kept 2 bases outside the gene matches. The CDR3 length is 14 residues. The CDR3: CASSFRTGNYGYTF. Here the CDR3 DNA reads TGTGCCAGCAGTTTCCGGACAGGGAACTATGGCTACACCTTC.

V usage is TRBV28 and J usage is TRBJ2-7; 7 bases agree with TRBD2. The CDR3 sequence is 17 residues long. In germline, CDR1 is MDHEN, CDR2 SYDVKM. V gave up 6 bases and J gave up 0 bases; unmatched junction bases: 14. Here the CDR3 reads CASSPPGLSWGSYEQYF. Written as DNA, the CDR3 is TGTGCCAGCAGCCCCCCGGGACTATCATGGGGCTCCTACGAGCAGTACTTC.

The V call is TRBV9, the J call TRBJ2-2; 9 nucleotides agree with TRBD2. The CDR3 sequence is 18 residues long. Germline trimming cut 0 bases from V and 2 bases from J; bases unmatched to any gene: 8. The germline V gene has CDR1 SGDLS and CDR2 YYNGEE. CDR3 residues: CASSVEASGAGNTGELFF. DNA of the CDR3: TGTGCCAGCAGCGTAGAAGCTAGCGGGGCGGGTAACACCGGGGAGCTGTTTTTT.

The CDR3, as DNA: TGTGCCAGCAGCCCTTCGCAGAGGCGACAGTACTTC. Its protein product is CASSPSQRRQYF. The V call is TRBV11-2, the J call TRBJ2-7; D uncertain. The CDR3 contains 12 residues. CDR1 is SGHAT, CDR2 FQNNGV, per germline. Deletions cut 5 bases from V and 10 bases from J, with 15 bases between.

The V and J genes are TRBV7-2 and TRBJ2-7, with TRBD2 identical over 9 bases. Germline CDR1 is SGHTA and CDR2 is FQGNSA. The CDR3 length is 16 residues. V gave up 0 bases and J gave up 2 bases; unmatched junction bases: 5. CDR3 protein: CASSLALAGAAYEQYF. The CDR3 DNA follows: TGTGCCAGCAGCTTAGCGTTAGCGGGGGCGGCCTACGAGCAGTACTTC. Drawing the rest from reference TRBV7-2 and TRBJ2-7, the complete variable domain is GAGVSQSPSNKVTEKGKDVELRCDPISGHTALYWYRQSLGQGLEFLIYFQGNSAPDKSGLPSDRFSAERTGGSVSTLTIQRTQQEDSAVYLCASSLALAGAAYEQYFGPGTRLTVT.

This chain joins TRBV7-8 and TRBJ1-2; D may be TRBD1 (5 bases). The CDR3 is made up of 14 amino acids. Germline values: CDR1 SGHVS, CDR2 FQNEAQ. The germline V and J ends were trimmed by 5 bases and 4 bases, with 14 bases remaining between them. The CDR3 nucleotides read TGTGCCAGCAGCCCCGAGGAGGGGCCCTATGGCTACACCTTC. Translated, it gives CASSPEEGPYGYTF. Combining the CDR3 with reference TRBV7-8 and TRBJ1-2 gives the whole variable domain GAGVSQSPRYKVAKRGQDVALRCDPISGHVSLFWYQQALGQGPEFLTYFQNEAQLDKSGLPSDRFFAERPEGSVSTLKIQRTQQEDSAVYLCASSPEEGPYGYTFGSGTRLTVV.

The DNA for the CDR3 is TGTGCCAGTAGTATGTTGGGCCAGGGGTCCGAGCAGTACTTC. This codes for CASSMLGQGSEQYF. The chain couples TRBV19 to TRBJ2-7; possible D gene TRBD1, 6 bases. The CDR3 is 14 amino acids. Germline V lookup: CDR1 LNHDA, CDR2 SQIVND (reference sequence). V dropped 3 bases and J dropped 6 bases, with 15 bases sitting between them.